The source of this TCR beta chain is a study of cytomegalovirus exposure and HLA in healthy donors. Overall study results and limits: Cytomegalovirus association was listed for 150 to 200 TCR beta chains.

Primers: 60 Vbeta forward and 13 Jbeta reverse. Some clones are missing from TCRdb's copy, which holds only in-frame ones; the method was immunoSEQ multiplex PCR. The table includes about 99,000 clones, more than 75% detected once. Concerning this clone itself: The antigen is unknown.

Germline V gives CDR1 MGHDK, CDR2 SYGVNS. The V end was cut by 1 base, the J end by 5 bases, with 8 bases between. The CDR3 loop spans 14 amino acids. The sequence was collected from a woman aged 18-29 years in good health and CMV-seropositive. The V and J genes are TRBV25-1 and TRBJ2-2; D is ambiguous. Sample: PBMCs. CDR3: CASSEFEITGELFF. Here the CDR3 DNA reads TGTGCCAGCAGTGAATTTGAGATTACCGGGGAGCTGTTTTTT. The full variable domain, its missing parts supplied by reference TRBV25-1 and TRBJ2-2, is EADIYQTPRYLVIGTGKKITLECSQTMGHDKMYWYQQDPGMELHLIHYSYGVNSTEKGDLSSESTVSRIRTEHFPLTLESARPSHTSQYLCASSEFEITGELFFGEGSRLTVL.